Below, one T cell receptor beta chain is given with its context. Its specificity is unknown. This sample was taken from a study of PD-L1 blockade in urothelial cancer. As for the study in general: Treatment start was followed by blood analysis at 3 weeks (second dose) and again at 6 weeks.

Time point reported: pretreatment peripheral blood. Peripheral blood mononuclear cells were collected from every patient before and during treatment, yielding between 1 and 8 samples per patient. Libraries were prepared by immunoSEQ multiplex PCR; TCRdb keeps only in-frame clonotypes and omits some of them. Of approximately 50,000 clones listed, roughly four fifths are singletons. Whole-study findings and limits: Prediction of better survival came from below-median pretreatment blood TCR clonality.

With 10 bases clipped from V and 7 bases from J, the junction kept 11 bases outside the gene matches. The CDR3 is made up of 14 amino acids. Germline-derived CDR1 and CDR2 are MNHNY and SVGAGI (reference sequence). This chain uses TRBV6-6 with TRBJ1-4; TRBD1 matches at 8 bases. This sample comprised PBMCs, obtained around atezolizumab (anti-PD-L1) treatment. The TCR originated in a man between 65 and 85 years old with urothelial cancer. DNA of the CDR3: TGTGCCATCGAAAAAGGACAGGGTAGTGAAAAACTGTTTTTT. It specifies CAIEKGQGSEKLFF.